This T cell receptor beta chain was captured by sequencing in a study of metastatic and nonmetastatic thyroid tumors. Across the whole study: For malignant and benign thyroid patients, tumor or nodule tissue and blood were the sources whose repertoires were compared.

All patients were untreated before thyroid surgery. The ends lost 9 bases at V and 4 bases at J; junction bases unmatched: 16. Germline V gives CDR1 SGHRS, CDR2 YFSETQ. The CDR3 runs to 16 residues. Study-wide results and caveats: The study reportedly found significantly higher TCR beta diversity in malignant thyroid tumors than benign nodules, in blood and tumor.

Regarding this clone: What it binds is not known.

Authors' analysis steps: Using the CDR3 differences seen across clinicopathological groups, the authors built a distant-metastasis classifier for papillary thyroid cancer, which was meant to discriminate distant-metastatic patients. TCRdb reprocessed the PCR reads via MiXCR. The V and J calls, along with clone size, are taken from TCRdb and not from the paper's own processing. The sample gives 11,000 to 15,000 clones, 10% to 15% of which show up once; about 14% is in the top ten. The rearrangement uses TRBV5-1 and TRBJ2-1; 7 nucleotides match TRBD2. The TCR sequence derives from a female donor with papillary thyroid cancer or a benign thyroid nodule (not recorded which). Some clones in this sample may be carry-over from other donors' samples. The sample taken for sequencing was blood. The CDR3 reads CATSPQSPGGYNEQFF. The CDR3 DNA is TGCGCCACCTCCCCCCAGTCCCCCGGGGGGTACAATGAGCAGTTCTTC.